This is a list of T cell receptor beta chains from one sample in a study of T cells in Graves' hyperthyroidism and ophthalmopathy. Using its own MiXCR run on the multiplex PCR reads, TCRdb lists one record per CDR3 protein. Of hundreds of thousands of distinct CDR3 sequences listed, 38% are singletons. Sequencing input: blood. The origin of the receptors is a man between 18 and 35 years old with Graves' hyperthyroidism. The CDR3 runs from the conserved cysteine through the conserved F or W. The D gene is left open where the match is weak. Only part of the rows carry a size: once, few, many, or a class if the clone is expanded.

D	length	V	size	J	CDR3	DNA
NA	13	TRBV7-8	NA	TRBJ2-5	CASSSQGQGTQYF	TGTGCCAGCAGCTCCCAGGGGCAGGGGACCCAGTACTTC
NA	13	TRBV7-8	NA	TRBJ2-5	CASSPNPRETQYF	TGTGCCAGCAGCCCTAACCCTCGAGAGACCCAGTACTTC
TRBD1	14	TRBV19	NA	TRBJ1-1	CASSLRGLRIEAFF	TGTGCCAGTAGCCTCAGGGGGCTCAGGATTGAAGCTTTCTTT
NA	16	TRBV7-2	NA	TRBJ2-7	CASSFYTGTSYREQYF	TGTGCCAGCAGCTTCTACACCGGGACATCGTATCGCGAGCAGTACTTC
NA	14	TRBV12-3/TRBV12-4	many	TRBJ1-1	CASSLGTSNTEAFF	TGTGCCAGCAGTTTAGGGACAAGTAACACTGAAGCTTTCTTT
NA	14	TRBV7-2	NA	TRBJ1-1	CASSLGSYNTEAFF	TGTGCCAGCAGCTTAGGGTCCTATAACACTGAAGCTTTCTTT
NA	12	TRBV2	many	TRBJ1-1	CASEQGSLGSIF	TGTGCCAGTGAACAGGGATCCTTGGGGAGCATCTTT
NA	14	TRBV15	many	TRBJ1-1	CATSRERVNTEAFF	TGTGCCACCAGCAGAGAACGAGTGAACACTGAAGCTTTCTTT
NA	13	TRBV29-1	many	TRBJ2-5	CSVEGTKVETQYF	TGCAGCGTTGAAGGGACTAAGGTGGAGACCCAGTACTTC
TRBD1	18	TRBV25-1	NA	TRBJ1-2	CASTRSMTGANLLYGYTF	TGTGCCAGCACCAGGAGCATGACAGGGGCTAACCTCCTCTATGGCTACACCTTC
NA	13	TRBV6-5	NA	TRBJ2-7	CASSYQHRDEQYF	TGTGCCAGCAGTTACCAGCACAGGGACGAGCAGTACTTC
NA	12	TRBV28	few	TRBJ1-6	CASSAFNSPLHF	TGTGCCAGCAGCGCGTTCAATTCACCCCTCCACTTT
NA	14	TRBV6-5	NA	TRBJ2-7	CASSPNDRIYEQYF	TGTGCCAGCAGTCCCAACGACAGGATCTACGAGCAGTACTTC
NA	15	TRBV10-3	many	TRBJ1-1	CAISETGQLNTEAFF	TGTGCCATCAGTGAGACAGGACAACTGAACACTGAAGCTTTCTTT
NA	15	TRBV7-2	few	TRBJ2-7	CASSLAPGNSYEQYF	TGTGCCAGCAGCTTAGCGCCTGGGAACTCCTACGAGCAGTACTTC
TRBD1	13	TRBV2	many	TRBJ2-7	CASSRDRADEQYF	TGTGCCAGCAGTCGGGACAGGGCAGACGAGCAGTACTTC
NA	13	TRBV6-1	few	TRBJ1-2	CASSFSQENGYTF	TGTGCCAGCAGCTTTTCTCAGGAGAATGGCTACACCTTC
NA	13	TRBV29-1	NA	TRBJ2-6	CGVGTSGANVLTF	TGCGGCGTTGGAACCTCTGGGGCCAACGTCCTGACTTTC
NA	13	TRBV5-4	once	TRBJ1-1	CASSLGKNTEASF	TGTGCCAGCAGCTTGGGAAAGAACACTGAAGCTTCCTTT
NA	15	TRBV10-3	many	TRBJ1-5	CAISESIYRDQPQHF	TGTGCCATCAGTGAGTCCATATACAGGGATCAGCCCCAGCATTTT
NA	19	TRBV5-1	few	TRBJ2-6	CASSFREGTDLPGANVLTF	TGCGCCAGCAGCTTTCGAGAAGGGACGGACCTCCCTGGGGCCAACGTCCTGACTTTC
TRBD1	15	TRBV9	NA	TRBJ1-4	CASSVVGQPTEKLFF	TGTGCCAGCAGCGTAGTGGGACAGCCGACAGAAAAACTGTTTTTT
NA	15	TRBV11-2	NA	TRBJ1-3	CASSQPTDIRNTIYF	TGTGCCAGCAGCCAACCAACCGACATAAGAAACACCATATATTTT
TRBD1	14	TRBV12-3/TRBV12-4	NA	TRBJ2-7	CASSPGQVDYEQYF	TGTGCCAGCAGCCCGGGACAGGTCGACTACGAGCAGTACTTC
NA	14	TRBV19	many	TRBJ1-2	CASSYGGGDYGYTF	TGTGCCAGTAGTTACGGCGGGGGTGACTATGGCTACACCTTC
NA	16	TRBV7-9	NA	TRBJ2-7	CASSLTLTAGSYEQYF	TGTGCCAGCAGCTTAACCCTGACGGCTGGGTCCTACGAGCAGTACTTC
NA	12	TRBV7-2	many	TRBJ1-5	CASSFTGQPQHF	TGTGCCAGCAGCTTTACGGGTCAGCCCCAGCATTTT
NA	14	TRBV5-6	NA	TRBJ1-5	CASSARDSGQPQHF	TGTGCCAGCAGCGCCAGGGACTCGGGGCAGCCCCAGCATTTT
NA	9	TRBV5-1	NA	TRBJ2-6	CASSEGQTF	TGCGCCAGCAGCGAGGGACAGACTTTC
NA	12	TRBV25-1	NA	TRBJ2-6	CADTLGANVLTF	TGTGCCGACACTCTTGGGGCCAACGTCCTGACTTTC
TRBD1	15	TRBV4-1	NA	TRBJ2-7	CASSPQYGTGDEQYF	TGCGCCAGCAGCCCCCAATACGGGACAGGAGACGAGCAGTACTTC
TRBD2	17	TRBV7-8	few	TRBJ2-2	CASSLVAGGPNTGELFF	TGTGCCAGCAGCTTAGTAGCGGGAGGGCCGAACACCGGGGAGCTGTTTTTT
NA	13	TRBV20-1	few	TRBJ1-5	CSARESGGQPQHF	TGCAGTGCTAGAGAGTCCGGGGGTCAGCCCCAGCATTTT
NA	15	TRBV12-3/TRBV12-4	few	TRBJ1-4	CASSLTGGVKEKLFF	TGTGCCAGCAGTTTAACCGGAGGGGTGAAGGAAAAACTGTTTTTT
TRBD1	15	TRBV9	few	TRBJ1-5	CAGSPGTGGNQPQHF	TGTGCCGGCAGCCCCGGGACAGGGGGGAATCAGCCCCAGCATTTT
NA	15	TRBV29-1	NA	TRBJ1-2	CSVEANGQPNYGYTF	TGCAGCGTTGAGGCCAACGGACAGCCAAACTATGGCTACACCTTC
NA	15	TRBV9	few	TRBJ2-5	CASSRPGRTGETQYF	TGTGCCAGCAGCCGACCGGGCAGGACCGGGGAGACCCAGTACTTC
TRBD1	14	TRBV5-1	many	TRBJ1-1	CASSQGQGRTEAFF	TGCGCCAGCAGCCAGGGACAGGGTCGGACTGAAGCTTTCTTT
NA	16	TRBV2	NA	TRBJ1-1	CASTLSSRSVNTEAFF	TGTGCCAGCACCCTTAGCAGTAGGTCAGTGAACACTGAAGCTTTCTTT
TRBD1	12	TRBV29-1	NA	TRBJ1-2	CSVSRDRSGNTF	TGCAGCGTTAGCCGGGACAGGTCTGGAAACACCTTC
TRBD1	14	TRBV19	NA	TRBJ1-3	CARRDSRSGNTIYF	TGTGCCAGGAGGGACAGCCGCTCTGGAAACACCATATATTTT